This T cell receptor (beta chain) was sequenced in a study of long-term antiretroviral therapy in people with HIV. The assay, immunoSEQ v3.0, was run at survey level. Generated by immunoSEQ multiplex PCR, the TCRdb table keeps only in-frame clones and is missing some. The sample has about 16,000 clones, around 90% seen once. Between the trimmed V and J ends, which lost 2 bases and 5 bases, there was a span of 10 bases. This CDR3 is 14 amino acids long. Germline V lookup: CDR1 SGHDT, CDR2 YYEEEE. The material was unsorted PBMCs, obtained more than 2.2 years before starting antiretroviral therapy. The chain employs TRBV5-6 and TRBJ2-2; D might be TRBD1 (6 bases). The origin of this receptor is a woman in her thirties with HIV. CDR3 bases: TGTGCCAGCAGCTTTCAGGGGCCGACCGGGGAGCTGTTTTTT. Translating gives CASSFQGPTGELFF.